This entry lists 3 T cell receptor beta chains sequenced from one sample in a study of OX40 agonist ivuxolimab in advanced cancers. The repertoire was sequenced with immunoSEQ multiplex PCR; TCRdb's copy has only in-frame clones and lacks some. In the table there are around 61,000 clones, about 80% of which are singletons. The specimen was CD4+ or CD8+ T cells sorted from blood, collected in a trial of the OX40 agonist ivuxolimab. These receptors were collected from an adult with an advanced solid tumor such as melanoma, head and neck, liver or kidney cancer.

The V and J genes are TRBV19 and TRBJ1-5; D is unresolved. This CDR3 is 11 amino acids long. CDR1 is LNHDA and CDR2 is SQIVND in the germline V gene (reference sequence). V lost 6 bases, J lost 11 bases, and 11 bases lay in between. The CDR3 sequence is CASRIGGTQHF. The DNA for the CDR3 is TGTGCCAGTAGGATCGGAGGGACCCAGCATTTT.

Details on this clone: Mismatch with germline at one junction end may stem from a read error. V and J are TRBV18 and TRBJ2-1; D remains unclear. The CDR3 loop spans 12 amino acids. Germline CDR1 is KGHSH and CDR2 is LQKENI. The CDR3: CASSPPSNEQFF. CDR3 nucleotide sequence: TGTGCCAGCTCTCCACCTAGCAATGAGCAGTTCTTC.

This clone turned up a few times. CDR3 sequence: CAWGNRGNQPQHF. CDR3 DNA sequence: TGTGCCTGGGGAAACAGGGGCAATCAGCCCCAGCATTTT. The V call is TRBV30, the J call TRBJ1-5, with D tentatively TRBD1 (6 bases). V was trimmed by 5 bases and J by 2 bases, leaving 10 bases between them. CDR3 length: 13 amino acids. Germline V gene data show CDR1 as GTSNPN and CDR2 as SVGIG (reference sequence). Supplemented by reference TRBV30 and TRBJ1-5, the full variable domain reads SQTIHQWPATLVQPVGSPLSLECTVEGTSNPNLYWYRQAAGRGLQLLFYSVGIGQISSEVPQNLSASRPQDRQFILSSKKLLLSDSGFYLCAWGNRGNQPQHFGDGTRLSIL.